The entry below describes one T cell receptor (beta chain). After removal of 6 bases from V and 4 bases from J, the junction contained 9 bases not matched to a gene. This CDR3 spans 15 amino acids. The V gene's germline CDR1 is MNHEY and CDR2 SVGAGI. Generated by immunoSEQ multiplex PCR, the TCRdb table keeps only in-frame clones and is missing some. The data contain about 130,000 clones, around 90% of them seen just once; the ten biggest clones take up roughly 20%. The data are from a study of T cell responses to AZD1222 COVID-19 vaccine. This TCR came from an adult in good health. This rearrangement joins TRBV6-5 to TRBJ1-3, with 7 positions matching TRBD1. The source was peripheral blood, collected on day 0 of MenACWY control vaccination. The CDR3 nucleotides are TGTGCCAGCAGCCACGACAGGGCTCCCGGAAACACCATATATTTT. This sequence encodes CASSHDRAPGNTIYF.